The 24 T cell receptor beta chains below were found in one sample sequenced in a study of blood T cell repertoires in COVID-19. Clones were read by immunoSEQ multiplex PCR, and TCRdb kept only the in-frame ones, dropping some. This table holds over 150,000 clones, roughly 80% found once. Material for sequencing was peripheral blood. The receptors come from a young man with active or convalescent COVID-19.

The chain carries TRBV4-2 and TRBJ2-7; 8 bases are a match to TRBD2. V gave up 1 base and J gave up 2 bases; unmatched junction bases: 4. This CDR3 comprises 15 residues. Germline assignment: CDR1 LGHNA and CDR2 YNFKEQ. The CDR3 sequence: CASSQAAGGPYEQYF. The DNA of the CDR3 is TGTGCCAGCAGCCAAGCCGCGGGAGGTCCCTACGAGCAGTACTTC.

J is TRBJ2-3 and V is TRBV5-4; maybe TRBD2 (5 bases). Looked up from germline, CDR1 is SGHNT and CDR2 is YYREEE (reference sequence). Deletions cut 0 bases from V and 2 bases from J, with 10 bases between. CDR3 size: 15 residues. This CDR3 reads CASSLGSGSTDTQYF. The DNA for the CDR3 is TGTGCCAGCAGCTTGGGATCGGGGTCCACAGATACGCAGTATTTT.

The rearrangement links TRBV3-1 (or the pseudogene TRBV3-2) to TRBJ1-2; D call uncertain. CDR3 size: 16 residues. Trimming stripped 4 bases from V and 8 bases from J, with 23 bases between. CDR1 is LGHDT and CDR2 is YNNKEL in the germline V gene (reference sequence). The CDR3 region is CASSRRVNNLRWGYTF. DNA of the CDR3: TGTGCCAGCAGCCGGAGGGTGAACAACCTCCGGTGGGGCTACACCTTC.

The CDR3 DNA is TGCGCCAGCAGCCAGGGACTTGGACGAATCTCTGGAAACACCATATATTTT. Protein: CASSQGLGRISGNTIYF. The chain recombines TRBV4-1 with TRBJ1-3; tentative D call: TRBD1 (5 bases). The CDR3 is 17 amino acids. CDR1 is MGHRA and CDR2 is YSYEKL in the germline V gene. Trimming took off 3 bases at V and 0 bases at J, with 15 bases between the two ends.

The CDR3, as DNA: TGCGCCAGCAGCTTGGCCGGGAACTACAATGAGCAGTTCTTC. Translating it yields CASSLAGNYNEQFF. This sequence joins TRBV5-1 and TRBJ2-1, with D possibly matching TRBD2 (5 bases). This CDR3 spans 14 amino acids. V was trimmed by 0 bases and J by 3 bases, leaving 7 bases between them. From germline, CDR1 is SGHRS and CDR2 YFSETQ.

The genes are TRBV5-6 and TRBJ2-7; 7 positions match TRBD1. The CDR3 is 15 residues long. Germline loops: CDR1 SGHDT, CDR2 YYEEEE. The trim removed 4 bases at V and 4 bases at J, leaving 11 bases unmatched. The CDR3 reads CASSRRGQAWYEQYF. The CDR3 region has the DNA TGTGCCAGCAGCCGACGTGGACAGGCGTGGTACGAGCAGTACTTC.

The chain joins TRBV9 to TRBJ2-7; 9 bases are a match to TRBD1. The CDR3 is made up of 16 amino acids. Trimming cost V 2 bases and J 2 bases; bases outside gene matches: 8. The V gene's germline CDR1 is SGDLS and CDR2 YYNGEE. CDR3 protein: CASSVSPGTGTYEQYF. The CDR3 coding sequence is TGTGCCAGCAGCGTTAGTCCCGGGACAGGGACCTACGAGCAGTACTTC.

The V call is TRBV6-5, the J call TRBJ2-1, with no clear D. CDR1 is MNHEY, CDR2 SVGAGI, per germline. V was pared by 0 bases and J by 5 bases, with 5 bases between. The length of the CDR3 is 13 residues. CDR3 sequence (DNA): TGTGCCAGCAGTTACTCCCGTAACAATGAGCAGTTCTTC. Amino acid sequence: CASSYSRNNEQFF.

V usage is TRBV11-3 and J usage is TRBJ2-1, with 7 bases identical to TRBD2. The junction had 7 bases not matched to a gene; V was cut back by 5 bases and J by 6 bases. Looked up from germline, CDR1 is SGHNT and CDR2 is YENEEA. The CDR3 covers 14 residues. For the CDR3, the DNA is TGTGCCAGCAGCGCAGCGGGGCCTATCAATGAGCAGTTCTTC. This translates into CASSAAGPINEQFF.

The chain combines TRBV3-1 (or the pseudogene TRBV3-2) with TRBJ2-1; TRBD2 agrees at 8 bases. The CDR3 consists of 17 residues. Trimming at V came to 4 bases and at J to 10 bases, leaving 18 bases not matched to a gene. Per germline, CDR1 LGHDT and CDR2 YNNKEL (reference sequence). CDR3 residues: CASSPQPGTRITMEQFF. The CDR3 DNA follows: TGTGCCAGCAGCCCCCAGCCCGGGACTAGGATTACAATGGAGCAGTTCTTC.

The chain couples TRBV5-1 to TRBJ2-7, with TRBD1 matching over 9 bases. V lost 0 bases and J lost 2; bases outside the gene matches: 3. The length of the CDR3 is 15 residues. Germline V gene data show CDR1 as SGHRS and CDR2 as YFSETQ. This chain's CDR3 is CASSLGDRETYEQYF. CDR3 DNA sequence: TGCGCCAGCAGCTTGGGGGACAGGGAAACCTACGAGCAGTACTTC.

The V call is TRBV14, the J call TRBJ2-2, with 7 bases identical to TRBD1. The germline V gene encodes CDR1 SGHDN and CDR2 FVKESK. This CDR3 has 16 amino acids. After removal of 0 bases from V and 1 base from J, the junction contained 2 bases not matched to a gene. In DNA form, the CDR3 reads TGTGCCAGCAGCCAAGAACCAGGGGGGAACACCGGGGAGCTGTTTTTT. Translation gives CASSQEPGGNTGELFF.

The gene calls are TRBV7-8 and TRBJ2-2, with 10 nucleotides matching TRBD2. Trimming removed 7 bases from V and 2 bases from J; junction bases left unmatched: 4. The CDR3 covers 15 residues. Germline CDR1 SGHVS, CDR2 FQNEAQ. CDR3 nucleotide sequence: TGTGCCAGCACGGAGCGGGGGGGCAACACCGGGGAGCTGTTTTTT. As protein: CASTERGGNTGELFF.

The genes are TRBV5-4 and TRBJ2-1; 10 nucleotides line up with TRBD1. J lost 7 bases, V lost 0 bases, and 1 base had no gene match. From germline, CDR1 is SGHNT and CDR2 YYREEE (reference sequence). The CDR3 totals 14 residues. Written as DNA, the CDR3 is TGTGCCAGCAGCTTGGAGGGACAGGGGAATGAGCAGTTCTTC. It translates to CASSLEGQGNEQFF.

This clone has a handful of counts. V is TRBV3-1 (or the pseudogene TRBV3-2) and J is TRBJ1-2, with D perhaps matching TRBD1 (5 bases). Per the germline V gene, CDR1 is LGHDT and CDR2 is YNNKEL (reference sequence). This CDR3 region has 13 residues. The V end was cut by 1 base, the J end by 5 bases, with 8 bases between. The CDR3 DNA follows: TGTGCCAGCAGCCAAGGCAGGGTTTATGGCTACACCTTC. This codes for CASSQGRVYGYTF.

The rearrangement links TRBV28 to TRBJ1-2; D is ambiguous. V shed 10 bases and J shed 0 bases, with 15 bases lying between them. Germline CDR1 and CDR2: MDHEN and SYDVKM. The CDR3 totals 14 residues. In nucleotides, the CDR3 is TGTGCCACCCGACGGGATACAGCTAACTATGGCTACACCTTC. Amino acids: CATRRDTANYGYTF.

This clone has just one count. The CDR3 DNA reads TGCGCCAGCAGCCTATCGGGACAGGCACCCTACGAGCAGTACTTC. This gives the protein CASSLSGQAPYEQYF. J is TRBJ2-7 and V is TRBV5-1, with TRBD1 matching 8 bases. From germline, CDR1 is SGHRS and CDR2 YFSETQ. J lost 2 bases, V lost 4 bases, and 8 bases had no gene match. The CDR3 has 15 residues.

This clone was counted once. The chain is built from TRBV9 and TRBJ2-3; D not certain. CDR1 is SGDLS, CDR2 YYNGEE, per germline. V lost 5 bases and J lost 2, with 3 bases in between. The CDR3 contains 11 residues. The DNA for the CDR3 is TGTGCCAGCAGTAACACAGATACGCAGTATTTT. Amino acid sequence: CASSNTDTQYF.

This sequence joins TRBV15 and TRBJ2-1, with 8 bases that match TRBD2. Germline CDR1 reads LNHNV; CDR2 reads YYDKDF (reference sequence). This CDR3 comprises 12 residues. The CDR3 bases are TGTGCAACAACTAGCGGAATTAATGAGCAGTTCTTC. Protein sequence: CATTSGINEQFF.

V gene TRBV6-5 combines with J gene TRBJ2-2, with D maybe TRBD2 (7 bases). CDR3 size: 14 residues. Germline V gene lookup returns CDR1 MNHEY and CDR2 SVGAGI. Trimming stripped 7 bases from V and 7 bases from J, with 16 bases between. In nucleotides, the CDR3 is TGTGCCAGCACCAGAGGGGGGGGGCACGGGGAGCTGTTTTTT. Its translation: CASTRGGGHGELFF.

This clone showed up just once. The rearrangement uses TRBV4-3 and TRBJ2-4; 10 nucleotides align to TRBD1. The V segment lost 2 bases and the J segment 0 bases; nucleotides outside the gene matches: 13. Per the germline V gene, CDR1 is LGHNA and CDR2 is YSLEER. The CDR3 is 20 amino acids. CDR3 amino acids: CASSQLLSGTGAPAKNIQYF. The DNA of the CDR3 is TGCGCCAGCAGCCAACTCTTATCCGGGACAGGGGCTCCAGCCAAAAACATTCAGTACTTC.

The J gene is TRBJ2-5, the V gene TRBV11-2, with a tentative D call TRBD1 (5 bases). Between the trimmed V and J ends, which lost 5 bases and 5 bases, there was a span of 15 bases. The germline gives CDR1 SGHAT, CDR2 FQNNGV. This CDR3 has 14 residues. CDR3 in DNA: TGTGCCAGCAGCCGAGGACAAAGGCAGGAGACCCAGTACTTC. The encoded protein is CASSRGQRQETQYF. Full variable domain (missing parts from reference TRBV11-2 and TRBJ2-5): EAGVAQSPRYKIIEKRQSVAFWCNPISGHATLYWYQQILGQGPKLLIQFQNNGVVDDSQLPKDRFSAERLKGVDSTLKIQPAKLEDSAVYLCASSRGQRQETQYFGPGTRLLVL.

J is TRBJ2-5 and V is TRBV4-2, with 14 bases that match TRBD2. The CDR3 has 18 residues. The junction had 8 bases not matched to a gene; V was cut back by 0 bases and J by 5 bases. Germline CDR1 and CDR2: LGHNA and YNFKEQ. The CDR3 region is CASSQDFGTSGRGETQYF. CDR3 DNA: TGTGCCAGCAGCCAAGATTTCGGGACTAGCGGGAGAGGGGAGACCCAGTACTTC.

In this sample, this clone turned up once. The chain has TRBV27 and TRBJ2-1; 8 positions agree with TRBD1. The CDR3 has 15 residues. Germline CDR1 reads MNHEY; CDR2 reads SMNVEV (reference sequence). V gave up 3 bases and J gave up 7 bases; unmatched junction bases: 8. For the CDR3, the DNA is TGTGCCAGCAGTTTCCGGAGACAGGGGATGAATGAGCAGTTCTTC. It yields the protein CASSFRRQGMNEQFF.